This T cell receptor beta chain was sequenced in a study of blood T cell repertoires in COVID-19. In the original analysis: Researchers report that nucleated cell counts were estimated from reference gene primer amplification. Sequencing used immunoSEQ multiplex PCR; TCRdb keeps in-frame clones, though not all of them. The D gene and trimming were derived from the DNA, and the V and J assignments and clone size from that table. The sample lists some 210,000 clones, about 87% occurring once. The receptor was derived from a man aged 18 to 29 with acute COVID-19. Sequencing was carried out using PBMCs or T cells enriched from blood (not recorded which).

The DNA of the CDR3 is TGCGCCAGCAGCCAAGGCTTTGCGAGCGGGAGACGGACCGGGGAGCTGTTTTTT. It translates to CASSQGFASGRRTGELFF. The chain recombines TRBV4-1 with TRBJ2-2; 8 positions match TRBD2. Losses at the gene ends were 1 base for V and 5 bases for J; bases not matched to a gene: 12. The CDR3 is 18 residues long. Germline CDR1 is MGHRA and CDR2 is YSYEKL.